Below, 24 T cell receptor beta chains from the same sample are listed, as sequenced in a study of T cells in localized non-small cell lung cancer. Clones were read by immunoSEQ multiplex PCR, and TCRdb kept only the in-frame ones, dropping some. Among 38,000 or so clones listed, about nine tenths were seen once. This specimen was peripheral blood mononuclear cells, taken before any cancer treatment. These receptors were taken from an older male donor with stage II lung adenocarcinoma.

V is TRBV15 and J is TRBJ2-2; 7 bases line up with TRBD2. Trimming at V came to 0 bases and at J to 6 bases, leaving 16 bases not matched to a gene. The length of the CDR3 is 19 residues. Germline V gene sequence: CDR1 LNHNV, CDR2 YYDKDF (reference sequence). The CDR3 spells CATSRDGGRGPFVAGELFF. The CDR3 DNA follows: TGTGCCACCAGCAGAGATGGGGGGAGGGGTCCATTCGTGGCCGGGGAGCTGTTTTTT.

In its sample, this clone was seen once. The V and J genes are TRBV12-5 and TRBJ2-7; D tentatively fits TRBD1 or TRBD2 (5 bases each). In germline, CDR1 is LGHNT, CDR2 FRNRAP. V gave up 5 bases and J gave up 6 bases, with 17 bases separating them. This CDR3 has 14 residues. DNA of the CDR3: TGTGCTAGTGGTAGAGGGGTGGGGCTCGGCGAGCAGTACTTC. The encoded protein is CASGRGVGLGEQYF. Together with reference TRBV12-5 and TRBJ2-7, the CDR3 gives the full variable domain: DARVTQTPRHKVTEMGQEVTMRCQPILGHNTVFWYRQTMMQGLELLAYFRNRAPLDDSGMPKDRFSAEMPDATLATLKIQPSEPRDSAVYFCASGRGVGLGEQYFGPGTRLTVT.

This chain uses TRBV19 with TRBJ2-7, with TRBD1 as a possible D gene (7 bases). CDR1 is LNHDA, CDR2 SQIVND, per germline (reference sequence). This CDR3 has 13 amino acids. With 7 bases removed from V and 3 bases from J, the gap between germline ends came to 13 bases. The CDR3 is CASNQGGNYEQYF. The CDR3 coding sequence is TGTGCCAGTAATCAGGGGGGAAACTACGAGCAGTACTTC.

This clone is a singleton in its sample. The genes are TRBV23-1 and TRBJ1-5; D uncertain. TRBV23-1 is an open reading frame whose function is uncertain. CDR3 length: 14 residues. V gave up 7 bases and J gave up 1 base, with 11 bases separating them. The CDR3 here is CASTLAGSNQPQHF. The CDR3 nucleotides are TGCGCCAGCACCTTGGCAGGCAGCAATCAGCCCCAGCATTTT.

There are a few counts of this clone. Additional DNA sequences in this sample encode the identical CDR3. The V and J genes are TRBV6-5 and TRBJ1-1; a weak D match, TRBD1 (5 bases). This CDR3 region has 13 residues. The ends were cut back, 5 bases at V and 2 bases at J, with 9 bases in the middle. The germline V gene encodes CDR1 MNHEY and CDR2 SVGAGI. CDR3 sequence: CASSQQGNTEAFF. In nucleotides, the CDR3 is TGTGCCAGCAGTCAGCAGGGAAACACTGAAGCTTTCTTT.

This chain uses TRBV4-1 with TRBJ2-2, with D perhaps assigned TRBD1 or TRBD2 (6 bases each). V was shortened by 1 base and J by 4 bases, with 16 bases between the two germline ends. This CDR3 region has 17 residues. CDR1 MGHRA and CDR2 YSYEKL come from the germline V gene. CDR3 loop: CASSQGLTGAGTGELFF. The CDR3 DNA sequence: TGCGCCAGCAGCCAAGGCCTAACGGGGGCCGGCACCGGGGAGCTGTTTTTT.

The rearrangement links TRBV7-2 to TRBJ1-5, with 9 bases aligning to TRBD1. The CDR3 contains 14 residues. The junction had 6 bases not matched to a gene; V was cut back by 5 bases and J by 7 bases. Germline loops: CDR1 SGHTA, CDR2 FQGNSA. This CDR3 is CASSPQGAGQPQHF. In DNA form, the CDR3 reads TGTGCCAGCAGCCCACAGGGGGCAGGCCAGCCCCAGCATTTT.

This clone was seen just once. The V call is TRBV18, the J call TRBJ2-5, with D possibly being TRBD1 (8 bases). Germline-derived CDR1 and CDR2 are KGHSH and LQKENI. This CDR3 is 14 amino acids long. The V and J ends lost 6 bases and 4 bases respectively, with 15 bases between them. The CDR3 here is CASSKGGTGETQYF. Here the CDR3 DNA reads TGTGCCAGCTCGAAGGGGGGGACAGGAGAGACCCAGTACTTC.

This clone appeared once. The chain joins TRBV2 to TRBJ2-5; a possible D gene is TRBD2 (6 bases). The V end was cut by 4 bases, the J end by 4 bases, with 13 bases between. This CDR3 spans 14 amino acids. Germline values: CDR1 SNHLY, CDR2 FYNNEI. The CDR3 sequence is CASSAGGMAETQYF. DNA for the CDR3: TGTGCCAGCAGTGCGGGCGGGATGGCAGAGACCCAGTACTTC.

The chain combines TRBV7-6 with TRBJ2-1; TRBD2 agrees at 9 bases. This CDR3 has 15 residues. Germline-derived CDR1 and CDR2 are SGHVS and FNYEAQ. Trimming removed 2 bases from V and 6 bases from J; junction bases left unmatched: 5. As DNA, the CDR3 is TGTGCCAGCAGCTTAACACTAGCGGGCCCCAATGAGCAGTTCTTC. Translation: CASSLTLAGPNEQFF. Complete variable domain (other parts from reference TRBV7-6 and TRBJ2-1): GAGVSQSPRYKVTKRGQDVALRCDPISGHVSLYWYRQALGQGPEFLTYFNYEAQQDKSGLPNDRFSAERPEGSISTLTIQRTEQRDSAMYRCASSLTLAGPNEQFFGPGTRLTVL.

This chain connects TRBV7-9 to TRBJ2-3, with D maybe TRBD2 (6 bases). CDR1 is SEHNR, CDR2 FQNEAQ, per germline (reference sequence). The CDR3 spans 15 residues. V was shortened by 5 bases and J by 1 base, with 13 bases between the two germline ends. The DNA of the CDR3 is TGTGCCAGCAGCCCCCAAGCGGGCCGCACAGATACGCAGTATTTT. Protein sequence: CASSPQAGRTDTQYF.

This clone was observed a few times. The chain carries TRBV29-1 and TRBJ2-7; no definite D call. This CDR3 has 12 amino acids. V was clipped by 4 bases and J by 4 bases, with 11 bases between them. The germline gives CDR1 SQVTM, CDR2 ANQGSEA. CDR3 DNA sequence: TGCAGCGTTGGCGGCCTGCGGTACGAGCAGTACTTC. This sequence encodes CSVGGLRYEQYF.

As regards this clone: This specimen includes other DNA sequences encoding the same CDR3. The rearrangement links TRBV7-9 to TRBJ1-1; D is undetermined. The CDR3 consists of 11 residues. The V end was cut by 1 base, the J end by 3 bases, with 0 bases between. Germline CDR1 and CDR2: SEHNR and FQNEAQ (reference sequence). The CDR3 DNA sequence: TGTGCCAGCAGCTTAGACACTGAAGCTTTCTTT. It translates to CASSLDTEAFF.

CDR3 sequence (DNA): TGTGCCAGCAGCGCTCGGACAGGGGGTGAAAAACTGTTTTTT. Its protein product is CASSARTGGEKLFF. This chain connects TRBV9 to TRBJ1-4; TRBD1 aligns across 10 bases. Trimming cost V 3 bases and J 7 bases; bases outside gene matches: 3. The CDR3 consists of 14 residues. The germline CDR1 and CDR2 sequences are SGDLS and YYNGEE.

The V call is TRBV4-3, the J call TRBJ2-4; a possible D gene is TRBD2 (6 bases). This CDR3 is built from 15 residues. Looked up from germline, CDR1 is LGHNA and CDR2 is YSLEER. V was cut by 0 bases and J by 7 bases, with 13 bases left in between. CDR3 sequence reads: CASSQDAQRVNIQYF. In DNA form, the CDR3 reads TGCGCCAGCAGCCAAGATGCCCAGCGGGTGAACATTCAGTACTTC.

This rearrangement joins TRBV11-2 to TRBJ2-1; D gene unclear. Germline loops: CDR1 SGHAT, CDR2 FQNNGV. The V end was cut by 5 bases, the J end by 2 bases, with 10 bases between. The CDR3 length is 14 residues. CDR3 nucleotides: TGTGCCAGCAGCCCCTCAACGCCCTACAATGAGCAGTTCTTC. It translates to CASSPSTPYNEQFF.

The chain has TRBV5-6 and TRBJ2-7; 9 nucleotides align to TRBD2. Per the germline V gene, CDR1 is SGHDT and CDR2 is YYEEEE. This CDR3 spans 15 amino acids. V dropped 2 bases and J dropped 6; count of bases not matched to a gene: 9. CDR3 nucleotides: TGTGCCAGCAGCTTAGCGGGAGGTTCCAGACTCGAGCAGTACTTC. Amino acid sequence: CASSLAGGSRLEQYF.

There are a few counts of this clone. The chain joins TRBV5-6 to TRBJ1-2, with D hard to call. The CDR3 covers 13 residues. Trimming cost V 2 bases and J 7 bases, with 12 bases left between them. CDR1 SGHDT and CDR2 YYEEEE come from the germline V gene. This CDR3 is CASSFVQMGGYTF. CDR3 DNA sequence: TGTGCCAGCAGCTTTGTACAGATGGGTGGCTACACCTTC.

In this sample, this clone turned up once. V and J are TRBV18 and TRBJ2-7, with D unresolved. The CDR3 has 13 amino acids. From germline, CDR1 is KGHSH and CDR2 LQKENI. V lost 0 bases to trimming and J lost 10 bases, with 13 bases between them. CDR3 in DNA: TGTGCCAGCTCACCACCGTCAGCTTTCCTTCAGTACTTC. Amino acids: CASSPPSAFLQYF.

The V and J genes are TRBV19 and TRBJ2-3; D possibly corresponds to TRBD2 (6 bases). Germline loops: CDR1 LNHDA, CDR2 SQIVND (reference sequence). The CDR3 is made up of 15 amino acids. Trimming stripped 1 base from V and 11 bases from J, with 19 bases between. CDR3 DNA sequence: TGTGCCAGTAGTATAGTCGGGACTCCAATACGAGGGCAGTATTTT. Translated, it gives CASSIVGTPIRGQYF.

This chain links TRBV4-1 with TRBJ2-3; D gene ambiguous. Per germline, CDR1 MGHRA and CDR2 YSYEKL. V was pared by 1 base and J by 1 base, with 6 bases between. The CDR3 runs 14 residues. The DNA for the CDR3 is TGCGCCAGCAGCCAAGGTAGGGGCACAGATACGCAGTATTTT. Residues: CASSQGRGTDTQYF.

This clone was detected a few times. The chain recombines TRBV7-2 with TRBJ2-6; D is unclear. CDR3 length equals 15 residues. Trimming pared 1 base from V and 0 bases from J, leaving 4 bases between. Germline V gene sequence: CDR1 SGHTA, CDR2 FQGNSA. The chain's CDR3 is CASSLETSGANVLTF. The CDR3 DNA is TGTGCCAGCAGCTTAGAGACCTCTGGGGCCAACGTCCTGACTTTC.

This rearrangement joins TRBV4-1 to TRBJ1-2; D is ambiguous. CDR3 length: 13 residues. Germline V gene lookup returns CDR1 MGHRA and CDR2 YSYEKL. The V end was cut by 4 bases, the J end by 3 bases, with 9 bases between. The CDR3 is CASSPDTDYGYTF. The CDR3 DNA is TGCGCCAGCAGCCCCGACACAGACTATGGCTACACCTTC.

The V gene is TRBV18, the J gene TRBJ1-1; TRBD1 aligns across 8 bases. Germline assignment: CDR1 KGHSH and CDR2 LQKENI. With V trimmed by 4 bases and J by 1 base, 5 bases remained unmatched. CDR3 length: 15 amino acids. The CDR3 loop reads CASSLGGTGNTEAFF. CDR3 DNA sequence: TGTGCCAGCTCACTTGGCGGGACAGGGAACACTGAAGCTTTCTTT.